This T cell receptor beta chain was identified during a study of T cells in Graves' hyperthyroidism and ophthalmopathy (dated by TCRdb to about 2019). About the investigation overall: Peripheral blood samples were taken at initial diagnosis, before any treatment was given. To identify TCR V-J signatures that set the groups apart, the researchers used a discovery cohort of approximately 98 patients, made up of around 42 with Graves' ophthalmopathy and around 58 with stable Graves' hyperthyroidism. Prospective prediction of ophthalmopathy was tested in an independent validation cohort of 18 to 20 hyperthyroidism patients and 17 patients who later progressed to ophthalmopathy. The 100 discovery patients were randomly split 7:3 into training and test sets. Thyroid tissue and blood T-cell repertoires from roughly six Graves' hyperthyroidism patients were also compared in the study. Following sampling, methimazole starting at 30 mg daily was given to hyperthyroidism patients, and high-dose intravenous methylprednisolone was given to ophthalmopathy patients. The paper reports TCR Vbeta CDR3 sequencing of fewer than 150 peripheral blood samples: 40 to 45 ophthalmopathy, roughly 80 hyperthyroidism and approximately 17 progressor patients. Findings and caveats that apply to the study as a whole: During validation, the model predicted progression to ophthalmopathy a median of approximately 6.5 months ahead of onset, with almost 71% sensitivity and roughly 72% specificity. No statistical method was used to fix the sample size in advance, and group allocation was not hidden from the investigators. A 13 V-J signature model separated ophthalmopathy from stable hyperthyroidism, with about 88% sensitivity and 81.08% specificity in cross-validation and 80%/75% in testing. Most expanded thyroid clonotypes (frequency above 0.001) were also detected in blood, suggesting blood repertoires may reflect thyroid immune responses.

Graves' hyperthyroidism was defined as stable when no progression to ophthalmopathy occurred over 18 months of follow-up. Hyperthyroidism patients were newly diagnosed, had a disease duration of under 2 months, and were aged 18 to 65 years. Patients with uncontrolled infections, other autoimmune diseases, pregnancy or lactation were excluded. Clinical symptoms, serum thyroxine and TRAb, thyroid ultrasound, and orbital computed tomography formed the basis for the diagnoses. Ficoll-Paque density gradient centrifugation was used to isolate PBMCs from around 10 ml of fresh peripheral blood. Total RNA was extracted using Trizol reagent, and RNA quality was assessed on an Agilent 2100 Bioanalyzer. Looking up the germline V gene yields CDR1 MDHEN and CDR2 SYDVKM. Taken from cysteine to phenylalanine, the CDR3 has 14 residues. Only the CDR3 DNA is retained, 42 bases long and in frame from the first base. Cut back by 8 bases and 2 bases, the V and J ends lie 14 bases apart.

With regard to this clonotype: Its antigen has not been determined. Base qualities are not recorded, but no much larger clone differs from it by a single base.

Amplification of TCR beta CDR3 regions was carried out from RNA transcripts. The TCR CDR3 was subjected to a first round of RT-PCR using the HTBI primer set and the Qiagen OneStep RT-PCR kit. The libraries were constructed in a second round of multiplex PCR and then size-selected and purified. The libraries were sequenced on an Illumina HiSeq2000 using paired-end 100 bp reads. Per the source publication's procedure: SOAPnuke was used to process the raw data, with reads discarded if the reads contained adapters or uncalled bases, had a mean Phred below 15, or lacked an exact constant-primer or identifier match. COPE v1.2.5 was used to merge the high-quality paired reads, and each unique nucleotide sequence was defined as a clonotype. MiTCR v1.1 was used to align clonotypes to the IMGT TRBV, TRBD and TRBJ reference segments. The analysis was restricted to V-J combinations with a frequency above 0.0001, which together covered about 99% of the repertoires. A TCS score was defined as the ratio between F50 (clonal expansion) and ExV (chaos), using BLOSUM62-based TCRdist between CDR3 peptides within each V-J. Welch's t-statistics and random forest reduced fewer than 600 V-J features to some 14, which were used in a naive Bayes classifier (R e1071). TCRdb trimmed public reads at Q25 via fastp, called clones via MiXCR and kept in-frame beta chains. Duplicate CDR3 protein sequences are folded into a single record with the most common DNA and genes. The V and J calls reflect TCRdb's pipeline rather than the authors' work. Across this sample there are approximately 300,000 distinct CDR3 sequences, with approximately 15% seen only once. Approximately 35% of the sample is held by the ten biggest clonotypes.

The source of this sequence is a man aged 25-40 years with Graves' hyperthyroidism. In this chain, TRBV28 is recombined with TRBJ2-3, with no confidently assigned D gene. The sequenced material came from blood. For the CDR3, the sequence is CASALPGPTDTQYF. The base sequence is TGTGCCAGCGCATTGCCGGGTCCCACAGATACGCAGTATTTT.